This T cell receptor beta chain was recovered during a study of T-cell reconstitution after alpha-beta-depleted transplantation in children. Germline V gives CDR1 SQVTM, CDR2 ANQGSEA. The CDR3 covers 13 residues. V lost 1 base, J lost 7 bases, and 14 bases lay in between. Unique molecular identifiers were used in preparing the TCRbeta library. In TCRdb, the PCR reads were re-called with MiXCR into one record per CDR3 protein. Among a few hundred thousand distinct CDR3 sequences listed, approximately 9.9% were seen once. This clonotype showed up many times. This TCR derives from a human donor who donated a stem cell graft to a child with SCID. The sample was PBMCs from the stem cell graft donor, taken from the stem cell graft. This chain connects TRBV29-1 to TRBJ2-7, with D tentatively TRBD1 (5 bases). The DNA for the CDR3 is TGCAGCGTTGAAGTCCCCGGGCAGGGAGAGCAGTACTTC. It translates to CSVEVPGQGEQYF.